The clone carrying this T cell receptor beta chain appeared a few times. Mouse germline and gene names are used. The read falls 4 residues short of the CDR3 end, and the missing part is taken from the germline J gene. Reverse transcription of extracted RNA yielded cDNA, which provided the sequencing template. Generated by immunoSEQ multiplex PCR, the TCRdb table keeps only in-frame clones and is missing some. This repertoire holds about 300,000 clones, and none appear only once. The data were obtained in a study of CD8+ T cells in alopecia areata. Pooled cells of cutaneous lymph node origin were sorted on CD4, CD8alpha, NKG2D, NKG2ACE and other markers. This CDR3 has 14 residues. Per the germline V gene, CDR1 is FNHDT and CDR2 is SITEND (reference sequence).

The sample was CD4+ T cells sorted from a lymph node. The chain links TRBV19 to TRBJ2-1; 7 positions match TRBD1. The TCR originated in a C3H/HeJ mouse with alopecia areata. The mouse strain carries the MHC haplotype H2-k. The CDR3: CASSIDRGWAEQFF. CDR3 DNA (partial): TGTGCCAGCAGTATAGACAGGGGTTGGGCT.